The 4 T cell receptor beta chains in this list originate from one sample, sequenced in a study of radiotherapy plus CTLA-4 blockade in lung cancer. Data came from immunoSEQ multiplex PCR; TCRdb stores just in-frame clones and leaves some out. The sample carries 25,000 to 40,000 clones, 60% to 80% recorded once. The input for sequencing was peripheral blood, taken from a patient treated with radiotherapy plus ipilimumab. These receptors all come from a human donor with non-small cell lung cancer whose response to radiotherapy plus ipilimumab could not be evaluated.

The genes are TRBV5-4 and TRBJ2-7, with TRBD1 as a possible D gene (5 bases). V dropped 4 bases and J dropped 0 bases, with 14 bases sitting between them. Germline lookup yields CDR1 SGHNT and CDR2 YYREEE (reference sequence). This CDR3 is built from 15 residues. CDR3 bases: TGTGCCAGCAGCCAAGTAGGGGAATACTCCTACGAGCAGTACTTC. This gives the protein CASSQVGEYSYEQYF.

The V and J genes are TRBV5-1 and TRBJ2-7; 15 positions match TRBD2. Germline CDR1 reads SGHRS; CDR2 reads YFSETQ. J lost 4 bases, V lost 4 bases, and 12 bases had no gene match. The CDR3 sequence is 18 residues long. In DNA, the CDR3 is TGCGCCAGCAGCCCTGGGGGACTAGCGGGAGGATCGGCTTACGAGCAGTACTTC. Translating it yields CASSPGGLAGGSAYEQYF.

This clone was recorded only once. The rearrangement links TRBV7-9 to TRBJ2-7; a weak D match, TRBD1 (6 bases). Trimming cost V 0 bases and J 5 bases, with 14 bases left between them. CDR1 SEHNR and CDR2 FQNEAQ come from the germline V gene (reference sequence). This CDR3 has 15 residues. The CDR3 DNA reads TGTGCCAGCAGCTTAGCAATCTTAGGGGGAAACGAGCAGTACTTC. Residues: CASSLAILGGNEQYF.

This clone was seen more than once but under ten times. The chain employs TRBV6-1 and TRBJ2-5; D is possibly TRBD1 (6 bases). Germline CDR1 reads MNHNS; CDR2 reads SASEGT. The CDR3 extends over 16 amino acids. V was clipped by 2 bases and J by 4 bases, with 17 bases between them. The DNA of the CDR3 is TGTGCCAGCAGTGAAAACCCGGTGGGCAGGGGAGAGACCCAGTACTTC. It specifies CASSENPVGRGETQYF.